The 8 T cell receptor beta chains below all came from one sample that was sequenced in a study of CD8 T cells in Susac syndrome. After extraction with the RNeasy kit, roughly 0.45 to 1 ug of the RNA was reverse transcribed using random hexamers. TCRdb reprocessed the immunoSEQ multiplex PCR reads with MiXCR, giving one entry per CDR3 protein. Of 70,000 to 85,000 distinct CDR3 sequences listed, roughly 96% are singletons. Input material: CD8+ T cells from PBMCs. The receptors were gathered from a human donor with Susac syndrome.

This CDR3 reads CAWSPSILGTEAFF. The CDR3, as DNA: TGTGCCTGGAGTCCTTCGATATTGGGCACTGAAGCTTTCTTT. The chain is built from TRBV30 and TRBJ1-1; no definite D call. CDR3 size: 14 residues. Germline assignment: CDR1 GTSNPN and CDR2 SVGIG (reference sequence). V gave up 2 bases and J gave up 4 bases, with 14 bases separating them.

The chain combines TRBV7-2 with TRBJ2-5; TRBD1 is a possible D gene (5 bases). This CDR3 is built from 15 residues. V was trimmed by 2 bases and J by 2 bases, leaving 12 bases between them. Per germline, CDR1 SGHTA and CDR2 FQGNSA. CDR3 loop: CASSLRQGSQETQYF. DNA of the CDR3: TGTGCCAGCAGCTTAAGGCAGGGAAGTCAAGAGACCCAGTACTTC.

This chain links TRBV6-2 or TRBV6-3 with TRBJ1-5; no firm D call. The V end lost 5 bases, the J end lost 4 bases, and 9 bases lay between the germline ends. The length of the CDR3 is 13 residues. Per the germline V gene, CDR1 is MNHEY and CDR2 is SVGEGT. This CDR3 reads CASSVRENQPQHF. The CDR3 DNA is TGTGCCAGCAGTGTCCGGGAGAATCAGCCCCAGCATTTT.

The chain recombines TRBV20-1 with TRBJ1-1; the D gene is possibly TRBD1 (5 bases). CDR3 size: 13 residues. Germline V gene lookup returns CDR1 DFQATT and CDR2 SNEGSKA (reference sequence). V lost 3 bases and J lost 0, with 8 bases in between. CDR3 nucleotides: TGCAGTGCTAGGGGGACGGTGAACACTGAAGCTTTCTTT. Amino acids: CSARGTVNTEAFF.

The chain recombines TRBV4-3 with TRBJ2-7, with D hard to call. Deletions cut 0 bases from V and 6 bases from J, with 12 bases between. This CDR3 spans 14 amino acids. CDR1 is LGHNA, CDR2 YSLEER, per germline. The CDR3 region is CASSQDSHIGEQYF. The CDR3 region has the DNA TGCGCCAGCAGCCAAGACTCACATATAGGCGAGCAGTACTTC.

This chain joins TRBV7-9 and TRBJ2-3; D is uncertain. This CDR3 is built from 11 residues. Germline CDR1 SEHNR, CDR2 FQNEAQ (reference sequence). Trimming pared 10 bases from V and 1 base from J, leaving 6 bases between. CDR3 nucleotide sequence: TGTGCCACGGCCCGCACAGATACGCAGTATTTT. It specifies CATARTDTQYF.

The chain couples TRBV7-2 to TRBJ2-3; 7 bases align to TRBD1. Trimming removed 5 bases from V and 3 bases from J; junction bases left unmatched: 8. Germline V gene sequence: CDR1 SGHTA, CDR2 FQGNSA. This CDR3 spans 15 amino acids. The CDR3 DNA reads TGTGCCAGCAGCGCAGAGGGGACAGTAACAGATACGCAGTATTTT. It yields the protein CASSAEGTVTDTQYF. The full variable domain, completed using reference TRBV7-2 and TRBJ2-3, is GAGVSQSPSNKVTEKGKDVELRCDPISGHTALYWYRQSLGQGLEFLIYFQGNSAPDKSGLPSDRFSAERTGGSVSTLTIQRTQQEDSAVYLCASSAEGTVTDTQYFGPGTRLTVL.

The CDR3 DNA follows: TGCAGTAGCCCAGGGGGAGGCACCGGGGAGCTGTTTTTT. Translating gives CSSPGGGTGELFF. The chain has TRBV20-1 and TRBJ2-2; perhaps TRBD1 as D (7 bases). Germline V lookup: CDR1 DFQATT, CDR2 SNEGSKA (reference sequence). V was cut by 8 bases and J by 4 bases, with 14 bases left in between. The length of the CDR3 is 13 residues.